The 19 T cell receptor beta chains given below trace back to one sample, sequenced in a study of vaccination and CD4 T cells after COVID-19 (dated by TCRdb to 2021 to 2024). The library was made by PCR. Sequencing was performed on an Illumina iSeq 100. DNA from cultured CD4+ T cells was subjected to TCR sequencing with the Oncomine TCR Beta short-read assay at the Johns Hopkins FTIC core. In TCRdb, the public reads were trimmed at Q25 with fastp and aligned with MiXCR, with productive beta chains retained. When rows share a CDR3 protein, they turn into one entry using the most common DNA and genes. The table for this sample lists about 19,000 distinct CDR3 sequences; about 56% of them were counted only once. Roughly 10% of the sample is held by the ten biggest clonotypes. No antigen has been identified for these receptors. The treatment or condition label, read with the paper, signifies: approximately nine-day PBMC culture with coronavirus spike peptide pools or control peptides (ViraFEST assay).

The sample taken for sequencing was CD4+ T cells from blood, cultured in vitro. All receptors derive from a human donor who had recovered from COVID-19.

The chain employs TRBV6-1 and TRBJ1-6, with a weak D call TRBD1 (5 bases). The CDR3 sequence is 16 residues long. Trimming cost V 4 bases and J 14 bases, with 24 bases left between them. The germline gives CDR1 MNHNS, CDR2 SASEGT. The CDR3 loop is CASSARAGRAIPTLHF. The CDR3 nucleotides read TGTGCCAGCAGTGCACGTGCAGGGAGGGCCATTCCGACCCTCCACTTT.

This sequence joins TRBV6-5 and TRBJ1-6, with D unclear. The V and J ends lost 2 bases and 7 bases respectively, with 18 bases between them. The CDR3 totals 17 residues. Germline V gene sequence: CDR1 MNHEY, CDR2 SVGAGI. Here the CDR3 reads CASSYGAVISTNSPLHF. As DNA, the CDR3 is TGTGCCAGCAGTTACGGAGCAGTTATCTCCACGAATTCACCCCTCCACTTT.

This clonotype was counted once. This sequence joins TRBV5-6 and TRBJ2-6; D not resolved. The CDR3 contains 17 residues. Trimming took 0 bases from V and 0 from J, leaving 10 bases between them. From germline, CDR1 is SGHDT and CDR2 YYEEEE. The CDR3 DNA is TGTGCCAGCAGCTTGGTCGCCAGAGGCTCTGGGGCCAACGTCCTGACTTTC. Translating it yields CASSLVARGSGANVLTF.

The rearrangement links TRBV7-2 to TRBJ1-1; D not resolved. This CDR3 is built from 14 residues. Trimming pared 4 bases from V and 6 bases from J, leaving 15 bases between. Germline V gene data show CDR1 as SGHTA and CDR2 as FQGNSA. The CDR3 loop is CASSSVGTFSEAFF. The CDR3 DNA reads TGTGCCAGCAGCTCCGTAGGTACCTTTTCTGAAGCTTTCTTT. Drawing the rest from reference TRBV7-2 and TRBJ1-1, the complete variable domain is GAGVSQSPSNKVTEKGKDVELRCDPISGHTALYWYRQSLGQGLEFLIYFQGNSAPDKSGLPSDRFSAERTGGSVSTLTIQRTQQEDSAVYLCASSSVGTFSEAFFGQGTRLTVV.

This rearrangement joins TRBV3-1 to TRBJ1-1; 9 bases match TRBD1. Germline CDR1 and CDR2: LGHDT and YNNKEL (reference sequence). The CDR3 totals 13 residues. V shed 6 bases, J shed 6 bases, and the junction held 5 bases outside the gene matches. The CDR3 DNA sequence: TGTGCCAGCAGTCTACAGGGGGCTTCTGAAGCTTTCTTT. Encoded protein: CASSLQGASEAFF. The full variable domain, with the rest looked up from reference TRBV3-1 and TRBJ1-1, is DTAVSQTPKYLVTQMGNDKSIKCEQNLGHDTMYWYKQDSKKFLKIMFSYNNKELIINETVPNRFSPKSPDKAHLNLHINSLELGDSAVYFCASSLQGASEAFFGQGTRLTVV.

The J gene is TRBJ2-2, the V gene TRBV6-2 or TRBV6-3; D is perhaps TRBD2 (5 bases). Germline V CDR1 and CDR2: MNHEY, SVGEGT. This CDR3 comprises 14 residues. Trimming removed 7 bases at V and 0 bases at J, with 9 bases between. The CDR3 DNA reads TGTGCCAGCATCTGGACTGCGAACACCGGGGAGCTGTTTTTT. It specifies CASIWTANTGELFF.

This chain links TRBV19 with TRBJ2-3; D not resolved. Trimming pared 7 bases from V and 1 base from J, leaving 12 bases between. CDR3 length: 14 residues. CDR1 LNHDA and CDR2 SQIVND come from the germline V gene (reference sequence). The CDR3 DNA follows: TGTGCCAGTAACGAGGTTTCGGGCACAGATACGCAGTATTTT. Amino acid sequence: CASNEVSGTDTQYF.

This sequence joins TRBV6-1 and TRBJ2-3; maybe TRBD1 (6 bases). V lost 8 bases and J 0 bases, leaving 12 bases between the germline ends. This CDR3 region has 14 residues. Germline V gene sequence: CDR1 MNHNS, CDR2 SASEGT. CDR3 residues: CASADRSSTDTQYF. CDR3 sequence (DNA): TGTGCCAGCGCCGACAGGAGTAGCACAGATACGCAGTATTTT.

This clonotype was seen a handful of times. The CDR3 DNA reads TGTGCCACCAGTGATTTGATGGCAGCGCCTAGGAACGAGCAGTACTTC. Amino acids: CATSDLMAAPRNEQYF. The chain employs TRBV24-1 and TRBJ2-7, with D uncertain. V was trimmed by 0 bases and J by 5 bases, leaving 16 bases between them. This CDR3 is built from 16 residues. CDR1 and CDR2 (germline): KGHDR, SFDVKD.

V and J are TRBV6-2 or TRBV6-3 and TRBJ2-3; D is uncertain. CDR1 MNHEY and CDR2 SVGEGT come from the germline V gene. The ends were cut back, 6 bases at V and 0 bases at J, with 7 bases in the middle. The CDR3 totals 13 residues. The CDR3 loop reads CASRPSSTDTQYF. The CDR3 coding sequence is TGTGCCAGCAGACCCTCTAGCACAGATACGCAGTATTTT.

This clonotype showed up just a few times. One end of the junction does not line up with germline, which may come from a read error. The chain is built from TRBV20-1 and TRBJ1-3; D possibly corresponds to TRBD1 (6 bases). The CDR3 sequence is 15 residues long. Germline V gene data show CDR1 as DFQATT and CDR2 as SNEGSKA (reference sequence). The CDR3 nucleotides read TGCAGTGCTAACCCCGCCCGGGACACTGGGAACACCATATATTTT. This sequence encodes CSANPARDTGNTIYF.

This chain uses TRBV2 with TRBJ1-1; possibly TRBD1 for D (5 bases). This CDR3 has 13 residues. Germline-derived CDR1 and CDR2 are SNHLY and FYNNEI. With 11 bases removed from V and 4 bases from J, the gap between germline ends came to 17 bases. CDR3 DNA: TGTGCCGGCGAAGCGGGGGATGGCACTGAAGCTTTCTTT. Its translation: CAGEAGDGTEAFF.

The chain employs TRBV11-2 and TRBJ2-1; 8 bases agree with TRBD2. Germline CDR1 and CDR2: SGHAT and FQNNGV. This CDR3 is built from 12 residues. Germline trimming cut 5 bases from V and 7 bases from J; bases unmatched to any gene: 1. The CDR3 coding sequence is TGTGCCAGCAGCCAGCGGGGGAATGAGCAGTTCTTC. Translated: CASSQRGNEQFF.

The V call is TRBV11-3, the J call TRBJ1-1; D not certain. The CDR3 is made up of 13 amino acids. Trimming took 2 bases from V and 0 from J, leaving 4 bases between them. Germline CDR1 SGHNT, CDR2 YENEEA. The CDR3 loop is CASSLSVNTEAFF. Here the CDR3 DNA reads TGTGCCAGCAGCTTATCCGTGAACACTGAAGCTTTCTTT.

The chain employs TRBV11-1 and TRBJ1-2; D call uncertain. The germline gives CDR1 SGHAT, CDR2 FQDESV (reference sequence). CDR3 size: 16 residues. The V gene lost 5 bases and the J gene lost 2 bases, with 18 bases spanning the gap. The CDR3 region has the DNA TGTGCCAGCAGCCGACCCGTCGGGTTCCAGAACTATGGCTACACCTTC. Encoded protein: CASSRPVGFQNYGYTF.

The J gene is TRBJ1-1, the V gene TRBV12-3 or TRBV12-4; TRBD1 might be the D (5 bases). This CDR3 region has 13 residues. Trimming cost V 6 bases and J 1 base, with 9 bases left between them. The CDR3 is CASSLTGNTEAFF. In DNA, the CDR3 is TGTGCCAGCAGCCTCACAGGGAACACTGAAGCTTTCTTT.

This clonotype was seen a handful of times. The rearrangement joins TRBV15 to TRBJ2-3; 8 bases fit TRBD1. Trimming removed 5 bases from V and 6 bases from J; junction bases left unmatched: 13. Germline V gives CDR1 LNHNV, CDR2 YYDKDF (reference sequence). The CDR3 is made up of 16 amino acids. For the CDR3, the DNA is TGTGCCACCAGCCCTTTCACAGGGGGAGACTGGGATACGCAGTATTTT. Its protein is CATSPFTGGDWDTQYF.

This clonotype occurred a few times. The V gene is TRBV20-1, the J gene TRBJ2-5, with D tentatively TRBD1 or TRBD2 (6 bases each). The V and J ends lost 0 bases and 4 bases respectively, with 15 bases between them. Germline lookup yields CDR1 DFQATT and CDR2 SNEGSKA (reference sequence). This CDR3 comprises 15 residues. DNA of the CDR3: TGCAGTGCTAGAGATCCCCGGGGGCCAGGAGAGACCCAGTACTTC. It specifies CSARDPRGPGETQYF.

The V call is TRBV27, the J call TRBJ2-7; TRBD1 agrees at 9 bases. Germline CDR1 is MNHEY and CDR2 is SMNVEV (reference sequence). The CDR3 consists of 15 residues. Germline trimming cut 2 bases from V and 1 base from J; bases unmatched to any gene: 3. As DNA, the CDR3 is TGTGCCAGCAGTTTACTCGGGACAGGGTCCTACGAGCAGTACTTC. Translated: CASSLLGTGSYEQYF.